Given below is one TCR beta chain in context. The specificity of this receptor is unknown. The sample holds no much larger clone one base away, and base qualities are not on file. Library prep was done by 5' RACE. TCRdb shows the sequencer as Illumina HiSeq 2500. A second PCR of roughly 7 to 11 cycles was run with a J-beta primer mix and a sample-barcoded 5' primer. A unique molecular identifier was introduced onto each TCR beta cDNA molecule by a template-switch 5' adaptor carrying 12 random nucleotides. Each sample yielded at least 2.5 million CDR3-containing paired-end reads. First-strand cDNA synthesis was performed from all RNA using the Mint cDNA synthesis kit, with priming by a TRBC-specific oligonucleotide. Following uracil-DNA glycosylase treatment, a first 18-cycle PCR with universal primers M1SS and BC2_uni_R was performed on all cDNA. As for the authors' bioinformatics: For normalization, 1 million high-quality reads were randomly selected from each sample, with every read carrying a distinct molecular identifier. Instead of being binned into consensus sequences, reads with shared molecular identifiers were discarded. MiTCR, with a Q25 quality threshold and the strictest error-elimination algorithm, was used for CDR3 identification, clonotype clustering and error correction. A nonparametric unseen species model with Euler transformation was used to estimate lower-bound total TCR beta diversity. The raw public data were reprocessed by TCRdb itself: fastp quality trimming at Q25, MiXCR clonotype calling, in-frame beta chains only. For every CDR3 protein sequence, its rows merge into one entry that carries the most common genes and DNA. TCRdb's processing, not the authors' own work, is the source of the V and J calls. In all, the sample holds about 900,000 distinct CDR3 sequences, and 45% to 50% of those were seen once. In total, the top ten clones hold around 15% of the sample.

The sample comes from a study of blood T cells in healthy people across ages (dated by TCRdb to the mid-2010s). Study-wide context: In model experiments, roughly one uniquely barcoded TCR beta cDNA molecule per two T cells was captured by template switching. The study measured age-related changes in TCR beta repertoire diversity using deep sequencing normalized with unique cDNA molecular identifiers. Four age groups were formed from the donors: young (average approximately 15 years), middle-aged (around 39), aged (62) and long-lived (roughly 88). Using the same blood draw, the study looked at two additional independent replicas of 1 million unique cDNA reads for two donors, one aged 18 to 30 and the other aged 80 or older. Donors of different ages were randomly distributed across sequencing lanes to avoid experimental bias.

The full study reports these points: Compared with the aged group, the long-lived group had more naive CD4+ T cells, fewer expanded clones and increased TCR diversity, a pattern suggesting age selection. Observed TCR beta diversity correlated strongly with the percentage of naive T cells measured by flow cytometry. Bulk unsorted PBMC profiling prevented conclusive comparison of naive and antigen-experienced compartments. As age increased, observed TCR beta diversity per million T cells dropped in a roughly linear way, and a significant reduction was already evident by age about 40. Total diversity estimates from one million sequenced T cells were considered lower bounds and underestimates. The CMV infection status of donors was not known, potentially confounding age-related changes in expanded clonotypes.

The 35 to 40 donors, aged roughly 6 to 95 years, were systemically healthy Caucasian individuals from Russia. Each donor gave about 9.8 milliliters of peripheral blood, drawn into EDTA-treated Vacutainer tubes. Ficoll-Paque density-gradient centrifugation was used to isolate PBMCs, with at least 6.5 million per sample. Total RNA was extracted from PBMCs with Trizol reagent, with at least 6 micrograms obtained per sample. The percentages of naive CD45RAhigh/CD27high T cells were determined by flow cytometry on a PBMC aliquot from every donor. The source material was blood. The source is a young man in good health.

The DNA sequence follows: TGTGCCAGCAGCTTAAGAAGCCAGCTCGGGAATTCACCCCTCCACTTT. This sequence encodes CASSLRSQLGNSPLHF. The chain is made from TRBV7-2 and TRBJ1-6; the D gene assignment is ambiguous. Via the germline V gene, CDR1 is SGHTA and CDR2 FQGNSA. The V and J ends are trimmed by 2 bases and 7 bases, leaving 15 bases between them. Counted from cysteine to phenylalanine, this CDR3 has 16 amino acids. Just the 48-base CDR3 DNA is kept, in frame starting at base 1.